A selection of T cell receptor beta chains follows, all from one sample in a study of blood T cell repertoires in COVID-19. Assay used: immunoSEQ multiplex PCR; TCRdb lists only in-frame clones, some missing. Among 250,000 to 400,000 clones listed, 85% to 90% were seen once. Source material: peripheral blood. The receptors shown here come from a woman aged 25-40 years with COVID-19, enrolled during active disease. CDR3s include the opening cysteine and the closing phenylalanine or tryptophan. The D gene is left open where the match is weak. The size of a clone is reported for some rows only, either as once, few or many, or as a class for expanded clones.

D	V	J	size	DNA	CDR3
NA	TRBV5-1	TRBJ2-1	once	TGCGCCAGCAGCTTGGAAGGGACACCGAGCGGTGAGCAGTTCTTC	CASSLEGTPSGEQFF
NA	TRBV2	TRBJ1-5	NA	TGTGCCAGCAGTTCCTCCACAGGGTATCAGCCCCAGCATTTT	CASSSSTGYQPQHF
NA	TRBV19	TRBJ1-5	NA	TGTGCCAGTAGTATATGGGCCGGGGGTAGTAATCAGCCCCAGCATTTT	CASSIWAGGSNQPQHF
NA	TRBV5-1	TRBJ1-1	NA	TGCGCCAGCAGCTTGACAGGGAGGGATACTGAAGCTTTCTTT	CASSLTGRDTEAFF
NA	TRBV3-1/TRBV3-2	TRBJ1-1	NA	TGTGCCAGCAGCCAAGAACCGGGGGTGATCAACACTGAAGCTTTCTTT	CASSQEPGVINTEAFF
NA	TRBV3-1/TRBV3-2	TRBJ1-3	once	TGTGCCAGCACCGAAGATAACAGGGATGGAAACACCATATATTTT	CASTEDNRDGNTIYF
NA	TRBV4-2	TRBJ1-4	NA	TGTGCCAGCAGCCAAGACGTCACTAATGAAAAACTGTTTTTT	CASSQDVTNEKLFF
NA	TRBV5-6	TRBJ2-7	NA	TGTGCCAGCAGCAAGACTAGGGCCTACGAGCAGTACTTC	CASSKTRAYEQYF
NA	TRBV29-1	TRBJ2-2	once	TGCAGCGTTGCACCCTCTGAGGGCGGGGAGCTGTTTTTT	CSVAPSEGGELFF
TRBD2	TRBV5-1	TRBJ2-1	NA	TGCGCCAGCAGCCCCAACCCACTAGCGGGAGGGCACAATGAGCAGTTCTTC	CASSPNPLAGGHNEQFF
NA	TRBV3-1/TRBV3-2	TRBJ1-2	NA	TGTGCCAGCAGCCAAGATCTTAGTACCCAGGGCGATGGCTACACCTTC	CASSQDLSTQGDGYTF
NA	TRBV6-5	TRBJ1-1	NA	TGTGCCACCGGACTGACCATAGCGGGCACTGAAGCTTTCTTT	CATGLTIAGTEAFF
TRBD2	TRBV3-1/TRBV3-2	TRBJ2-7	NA	TGTGCCAGCAGCCAAGCGAGCGGGAGGGGAGCCTACGAGCAGTACTTC	CASSQASGRGAYEQYF
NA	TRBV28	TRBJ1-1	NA	TGTGCCAGCAGTTTAGCAGGACAGAGGGGCCCCACTGAAGCTTTCTTT	CASSLAGQRGPTEAFF
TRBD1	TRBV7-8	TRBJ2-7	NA	TGTGCCAGCAGCGAGGACAGGACCTACGAGCAGTACTTC	CASSEDRTYEQYF
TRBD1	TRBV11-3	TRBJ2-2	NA	TGTGCCAGCAGCTTAGAGGGGACAGCGCGGACCGGGGAGCTGTTTTTT	CASSLEGTARTGELFF
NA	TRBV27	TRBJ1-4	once	TGTGCCAGCAGGACAGTAGATGAAAAACTGTTTTTT	CASRTVDEKLFF
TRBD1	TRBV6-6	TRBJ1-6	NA	TGTGCCAGCAGTACGACAGGGGTAGATTCACCCCTCCACTTT	CASSTTGVDSPLHF
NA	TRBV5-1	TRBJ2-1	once	TGCGCCAGCAGCTTCACTTCAAGCTCCTACAATGAGCAGTTCTTC	CASSFTSSSYNEQFF
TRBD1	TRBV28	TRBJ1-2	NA	TGTGCCAGCAGCAGCCGTACAGGGGAAGATGGCTACACCTTC	CASSSRTGEDGYTF
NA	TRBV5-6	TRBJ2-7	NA	TGTGCCAGCAGCTTCCCGTCCGACGAGCAGTACTTC	CASSFPSDEQYF
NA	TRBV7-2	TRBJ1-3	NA	TGTGCCAGCAGCTTATCTGCTGGGGCCTCTGGAAACACCATATATTTT	CASSLSAGASGNTIYF
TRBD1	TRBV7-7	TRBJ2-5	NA	TGTGCCAGCAGCTCCCACCCCAGGGGGCAAGAGACCCAGTACTTC	CASSSHPRGQETQYF
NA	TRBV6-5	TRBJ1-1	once	TGTGCCAGCATCTTCAGGGGTAAGGTTGGAGCTTTCTTT	CASIFRGKVGAFF
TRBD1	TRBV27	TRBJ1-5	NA	TGTGCCAGCAGTTGGACAGGGGGCAATCAGCCCCAGCATTTT	CASSWTGGNQPQHF
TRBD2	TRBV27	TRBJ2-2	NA	TGTGCCAGCAGTCCCATAGCGGGAGGGTCCACCGGGGAGCTGTTTTTT	CASSPIAGGSTGELFF
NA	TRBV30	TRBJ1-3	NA	TGTGCCTGGTTACAGGGAAACACCATATATTTT	CAWLQGNTIYF
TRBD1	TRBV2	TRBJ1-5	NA	TGTGCCAGCAGCCCGACCAGGGGGGGCAATCAGCCCCAGCATTTT	CASSPTRGGNQPQHF
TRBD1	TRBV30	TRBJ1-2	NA	TGTGCCTGGAGTGTAATAGGACAGGGTGTCTATGGCTACACCTTC	CAWSVIGQGVYGYTF
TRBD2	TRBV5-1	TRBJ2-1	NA	TGCGCCAGCAGCTTGGTAGCGGGAGTGGTTAACAATGAGCAGTTCTTC	CASSLVAGVVNNEQFF
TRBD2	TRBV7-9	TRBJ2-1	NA	TGTGCCAGCAGCTCGATAGGACTAGCTGAGACCTACAATGAGCAGTTCTTC	CASSSIGLAETYNEQFF
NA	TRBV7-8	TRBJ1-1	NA	TGTGCCAGCACCCCGGGGGGTATTAGGACTGAAGCTTTCTTT	CASTPGGIRTEAFF
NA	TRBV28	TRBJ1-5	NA	TGTGCCAGCAGTTTGGTGACAGAGGACAATCAGCCCCAGCATTTT	CASSLVTEDNQPQHF
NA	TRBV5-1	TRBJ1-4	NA	TGCGCCAGCAGCCTAGGGCGGGGGGACACGGATGAAAAACTGTTTTTT	CASSLGRGDTDEKLFF
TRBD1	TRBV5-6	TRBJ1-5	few	TGTGCCAGCAGCAAGCTGGACAGGGATGATCAGCCCCAGCATTTT	CASSKLDRDDQPQHF
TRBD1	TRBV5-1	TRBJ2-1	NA	TGCGCCAGCAGGGAGCCGGGACAGGGTGACAATGAGCAGTTCTTC	CASREPGQGDNEQFF